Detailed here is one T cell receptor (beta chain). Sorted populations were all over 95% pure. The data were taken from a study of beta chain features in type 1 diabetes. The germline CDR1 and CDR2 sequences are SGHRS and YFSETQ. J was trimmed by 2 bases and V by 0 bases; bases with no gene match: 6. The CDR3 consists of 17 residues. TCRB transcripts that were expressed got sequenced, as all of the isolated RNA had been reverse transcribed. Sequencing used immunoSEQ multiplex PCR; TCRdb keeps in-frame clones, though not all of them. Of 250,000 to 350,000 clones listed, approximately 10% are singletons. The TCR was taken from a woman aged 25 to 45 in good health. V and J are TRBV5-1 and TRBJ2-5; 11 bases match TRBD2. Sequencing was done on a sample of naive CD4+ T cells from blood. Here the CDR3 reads CASSLGAGLAEQETQYF. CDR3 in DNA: TGCGCCAGCAGCTTGGGCGCGGGACTAGCGGAACAAGAGACCCAGTACTTC. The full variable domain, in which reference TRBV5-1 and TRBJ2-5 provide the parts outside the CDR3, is KAGVTQTPRYLIKTRGQQVTLSCSPISGHRSVSWYQQTPGQGLQFLFEYFSETQRNKGNFPGRFSGRQFSNSRSEMNVSTLELGDSALYLCASSLGAGLAEQETQYFGPGTRLLVL.